The clone carrying this T cell receptor (beta chain) came up once. Its antigen is unidentified. The record originates from a study of cytomegalovirus exposure and HLA in healthy donors. Overall study findings and caveats: Reports described diagnosis of cytomegalovirus status by the classifier as highly specific and sensitive.

The CDR3 totals 12 residues. Germline CDR1 and CDR2: SQVTM and ANQGSEA. Researchers ran the PCR with 60 Vbeta and 13 Jbeta primers. Method: immunoSEQ multiplex PCR; TCRdb's copy keeps in-frame clones and lacks some. The sample has just under 250,000 clones, roughly 82% seen once. Sequencing was done on a sample of PBMCs. The receptor comes from a woman aged 40 to 50 in good health and CMV-seropositive. V and J are TRBV29-1 and TRBJ2-5; D is possibly TRBD1 (5 bases). Near its end, the DNA agrees better with TRBJ2-7, so the J call may be wrong. CDR3 sequence reads: CSVESRANEQYF. The CDR3 DNA is TGCAGCGTTGAGTCCAGGGCCAACGAGCAGTACTTC.